The T cell receptor beta chain described here comes from a study of CD8+CD57+ T cells in acquired aplastic anemia. TCR beta VDJ combinations and CDR3 sequences were profiled from genomic DNA. MiXCR was run by TCRdb on the reads, yielding one entry per CDR3 protein. The sample records hundreds of thousands of distinct CDR3 sequences, 40% to 60% being singletons. The CDR3 is 17 amino acids. With 6 bases clipped from V and 4 bases from J, the junction kept 13 bases outside the gene matches. Looked up from germline, CDR1 is SNHLY and CDR2 is FYNNEI. Only patients with CD8+CD57+ cell expansion on flow cytometry were chosen for sequencing. Severe acquired aplastic anemia affected all patients.

Sequenced input: sorted CD4+, CD8+, or CD8+CD57+ T cells (not recorded which) from PBMCs. This sequence joins TRBV2 and TRBJ1-4, with TRBD1 matching over 8 bases. The clonotype comes from a human donor with aplastic anemia. The CDR3 bases are TGTGCCAGCAGCACCGACAGGGGAGGACGAGATAATGAAAAACTGTTTTTT. Residues: CASSTDRGGRDNEKLFF.